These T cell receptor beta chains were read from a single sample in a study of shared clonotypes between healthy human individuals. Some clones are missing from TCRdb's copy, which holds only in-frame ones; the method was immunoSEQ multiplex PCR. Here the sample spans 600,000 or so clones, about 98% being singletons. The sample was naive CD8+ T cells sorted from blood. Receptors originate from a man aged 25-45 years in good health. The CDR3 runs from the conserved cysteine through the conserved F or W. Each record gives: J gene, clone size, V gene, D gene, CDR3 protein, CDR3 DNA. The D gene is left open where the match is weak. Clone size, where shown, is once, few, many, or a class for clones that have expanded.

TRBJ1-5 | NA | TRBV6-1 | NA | CASSEGWLWQTNQPQHF | TGTGCCAGCAGTGAAGGCTGGTTGTGGCAGACCAATCAGCCCCAGCATTTT
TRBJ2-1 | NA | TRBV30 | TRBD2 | CAWNDGRDEQFF | TGTGCCTGGAATGACGGGAGGGATGAGCAGTTCTTC
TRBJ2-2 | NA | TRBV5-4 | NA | CASFKVAGELFF | TGTGCCAGCTTCAAGGTGGCGGGGGAGCTGTTTTTT
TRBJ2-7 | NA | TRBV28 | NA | CASSLTGLSSYEQYF | TGTGCCAGCAGTTTAACCGGACTGAGCTCCTACGAGCAGTACTTC
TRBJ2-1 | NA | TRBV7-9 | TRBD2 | CASSAIAGPSSEQFF | TGTGCCAGCAGCGCGATAGCGGGACCCAGCAGTGAGCAGTTCTTC
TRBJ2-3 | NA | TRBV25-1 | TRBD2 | CASSGLAGGPSTDTQYF | TGTGCCAGCAGTGGCCTAGCGGGAGGGCCGTCCACAGATACGCAGTATTTT
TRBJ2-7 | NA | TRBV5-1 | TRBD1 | CASNEGQGSYEQYF | TGCGCCAGTAACGAGGGACAGGGGTCCTACGAGCAGTACTTC
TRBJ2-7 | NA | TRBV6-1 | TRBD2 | CASSGTSGKYEQYF | TGTGCCAGCAGTGGGACTAGCGGGAAATACGAGCAGTACTTC
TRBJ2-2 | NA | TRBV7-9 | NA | CAVPRGTGELFF | TGTGCCGTCCCACGGGGAACCGGGGAGCTGTTTTTT
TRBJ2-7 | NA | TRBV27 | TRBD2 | CASSQLLAGGMYEQYF | TGTGCCAGCAGCCAACTATTAGCGGGAGGAATGTACGAGCAGTACTTC
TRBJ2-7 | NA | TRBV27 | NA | CASNPTGLGYEQYF | TGTGCCAGCAACCCGACAGGTTTAGGCTACGAGCAGTACTTC
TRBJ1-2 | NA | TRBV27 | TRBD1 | CASSHGTANYGYTF | TGTGCCAGCAGCCACGGGACAGCTAACTATGGCTACACCTTC
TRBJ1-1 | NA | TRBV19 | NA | CASPTAGNTEAFF | TGTGCCAGTCCCACCGCGGGGAACACTGAAGCTTTCTTT
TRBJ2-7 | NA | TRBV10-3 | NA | CAISEEGSSYEQYF | TGTGCCATCAGTGAGGAGGGGAGCTCCTACGAGCAGTACTTC
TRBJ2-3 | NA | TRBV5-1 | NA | CASSLVDTDTQYF | TGCGCCAGCAGCTTGGTGGACACAGATACGCAGTATTTT
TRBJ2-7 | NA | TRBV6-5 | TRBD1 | CASSSRTGLGEQYF | TGTGCCAGCAGTTCCCGGACAGGGCTGGGCGAGCAGTACTTC
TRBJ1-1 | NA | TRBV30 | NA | CAWNPGNHEAFF | TGTGCCTGGAACCCTGGGAACCATGAAGCTTTCTTT
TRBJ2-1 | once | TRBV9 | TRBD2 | CASSVHNTFPGLAGVGDEQFF | TGTGCCAGCAGCGTCCATAACACCTTCCCGGGACTAGCGGGAGTAGGAGATGAGCAGTTCTTC
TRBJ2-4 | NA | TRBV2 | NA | CASRGGLAKNIQYF | TGTGCCAGCAGAGGGGGACTAGCCAAAAACATTCAGTACTTC
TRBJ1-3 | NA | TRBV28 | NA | CASPGYGNTIYF | TGTGCCAGCCCCGGGTATGGAAACACCATATATTTT
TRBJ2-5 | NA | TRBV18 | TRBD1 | CASSPPGQGQYF | TGTGCCAGCTCACCACCGGGACAGGGCCAGTACTTC
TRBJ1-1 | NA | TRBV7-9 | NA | CASSPQGRTEAFF | TGTGCCAGCAGCCCACAGGGTAGGACTGAAGCTTTCTTT
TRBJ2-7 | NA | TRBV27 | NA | CASSSSGPILYEQYF | TGTGCCAGCAGTTCCAGCGGCCCAATCCTCTACGAGCAGTACTTC
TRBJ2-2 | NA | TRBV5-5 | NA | CASRAENTGELFF | TGTGCCAGCAGGGCTGAGAACACCGGGGAGCTGTTTTTT
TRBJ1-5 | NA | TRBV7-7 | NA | CASSLEEGGTKKRSNQPQHF | TGTGCCAGCAGCTTAGAAGAGGGAGGGACGAAGAAAAGGAGCAATCAGCCCCAGCATTTT
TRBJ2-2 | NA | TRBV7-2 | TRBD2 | CASSLNLAARLTTGELFF | TGTGCCAGCAGCTTAAATCTAGCGGCTAGGCTGACCACCGGGGAGCTGTTTTTT
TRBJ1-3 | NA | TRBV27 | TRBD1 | CASSFRDRDSGNTIYF | TGTGCCAGCAGTTTCCGGGACAGAGACTCTGGAAACACCATATATTTT
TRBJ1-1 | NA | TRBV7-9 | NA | CASSPTERLTEAFF | TGTGCCAGCAGCCCCACAGAACGGTTAACTGAAGCTTTCTTT
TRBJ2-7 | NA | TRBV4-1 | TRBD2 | CASSQEASGSYEQYF | TGCGCCAGCAGCCAAGAAGCTAGCGGGAGTTACGAGCAGTACTTC
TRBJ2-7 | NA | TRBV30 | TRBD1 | CAGHRDSSYEQYF | TGTGCCGGCCACCGGGACAGTTCCTACGAGCAGTACTTC
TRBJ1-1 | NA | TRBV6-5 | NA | CASREVGLDTEAFF | TGTGCCAGCAGGGAAGTGGGGCTTGACACTGAAGCTTTCTTT
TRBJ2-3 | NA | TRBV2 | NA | CASSADRSTDTQYF | TGTGCCAGCAGTGCCGACCGTAGCACAGATACGCAGTATTTT
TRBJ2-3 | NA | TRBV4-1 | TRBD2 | CASSQDIVTSENTDTQYF | TGCGCCAGCAGCCAAGATATAGTGACTAGCGAAAACACAGATACGCAGTATTTT